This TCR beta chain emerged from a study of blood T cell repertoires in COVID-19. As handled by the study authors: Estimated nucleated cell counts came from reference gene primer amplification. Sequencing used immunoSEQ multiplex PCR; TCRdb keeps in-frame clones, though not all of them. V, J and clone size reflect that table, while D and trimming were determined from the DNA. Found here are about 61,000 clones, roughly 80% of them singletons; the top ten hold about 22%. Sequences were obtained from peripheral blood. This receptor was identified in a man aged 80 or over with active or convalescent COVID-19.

The CDR3 spells CASSISRERADTQYF. CDR3 bases: TGTGCCAGTAGTATTTCGCGGGAGAGAGCAGATACGCAGTATTTT. The chain couples TRBV19 to TRBJ2-3, with 7 nucleotides matching TRBD2. This CDR3 contains 15 residues. Germline CDR1 is LNHDA and CDR2 is SQIVND (reference sequence). The ends lost 3 bases at V and 4 bases at J; junction bases unmatched: 7.